This TCR beta chain originates from a study of blood T cell repertoires in COVID-19. This clone has only a few counts. Produced via immunoSEQ multiplex PCR; TCRdb's table is partial and in-frame only. The sample has around 260,000 clones; less than 90% are singletons. This clonotype was sampled from a human donor in a cohort sampled during active COVID-19. Material for sequencing was peripheral blood.

The CDR3 nucleotides are TGTGCCAGCTCACCACCGGGAGGGGGCAATGAGCAGTTCTTC. Residues: CASSPPGGGNEQFF. The chain employs TRBV18 and TRBJ2-1, with D perhaps TRBD2 (7 bases). Per germline, CDR1 KGHSH and CDR2 LQKENI. The CDR3 is 14 amino acids. Between the trimmed V and J ends, which lost 0 bases and 6 bases, there was a span of 9 bases.